This is a list of T cell receptor beta chains from one sample in a study of T cell repertoires in cytomegalovirus infection. Using its own MiXCR run on the reads, TCRdb lists one record per CDR3 protein. The data show fewer than 650,000 distinct CDR3 sequences, over 35% seen once. Antigens for these TCRs are unknown. The sample was cultured PBMCs, taken from culture after CMV antigen stimulation. These receptors came from a human donor in good health (CMV status not recorded). Some clones in this sample may be carry-over from other donors' samples. Each CDR3 is given with its conserved first and last residue. The order of the fields is J gene, D gene, clone size, V gene, CDR3 length, CDR3 DNA, CDR3 protein. A D gene is named only where the DNA matches it firmly. Clone size is stated in some rows and not others, as once, few, many or a class when expanded.

J gene: TRBJ2-3; D gene: NA; clone size: many; V gene: TRBV7-2; CDR3 length: 13; CDR3 DNA: TGTGCCAGCAGCTTAGCGGGGGGCGGCACGCAGTATTTT; CDR3 protein: CASSLAGGGTQYF
J gene: TRBJ2-3; D gene: NA; clone size: NA; V gene: TRBV7-6; CDR3 length: 13; CDR3 DNA: TGTGCCAGCAGCTTACTCCTGGGAGATACGCAGTATTTT; CDR3 protein: CASSLLLGDTQYF
J gene: TRBJ2-6; D gene: TRBD2; clone size: few; V gene: TRBV6-5; CDR3 length: 22; CDR3 DNA: TGTGCCAGCAGTTACTCGAGTCCGATAGGCGGGAGGGCCGGAGGTGGGGCCAACGTCCTGACTTTC; CDR3 protein: CASSYSSPIGGRAGGGANVLTF
J gene: TRBJ2-3; D gene: NA; clone size: many; V gene: TRBV7-2; CDR3 length: 16; CDR3 DNA: TGTGCCAGCAGCTACCCCGGGCTCTTGGCCCCAGATACGCAGTATTTT; CDR3 protein: CASSYPGLLAPDTQYF
J gene: TRBJ2-1; D gene: NA; clone size: NA; V gene: TRBV27; CDR3 length: 15; CDR3 DNA: TGTGCCAGCAGTTTAGGCGCACTAGTTGCTGGTGAGCAGTTCTTC; CDR3 protein: CASSLGALVAGEQFF
J gene: TRBJ1-2; D gene: NA; clone size: few; V gene: TRBV11-2; CDR3 length: 21; CDR3 DNA: TGTGCCAGCAGCCCCCAGGGGTCCGGCGGAGGACGTGTCCCGAGATCCTATGGCTACACCTTC; CDR3 protein: CASSPQGSGGGRVPRSYGYTF
J gene: TRBJ2-3; D gene: NA; clone size: NA; V gene: TRBV7-8; CDR3 length: 16; CDR3 DNA: TGTGCCAGCAGCCCCGTCGGGGCCCGAGCGAGAATCTCGCAGTATTTT; CDR3 protein: CASSPVGARARISQYF
J gene: TRBJ1-1; D gene: NA; clone size: NA; V gene: TRBV12-3/TRBV12-4; CDR3 length: 14; CDR3 DNA: TGTGCCAGCAATTTACCAGGGAAGAACACTGAAGCTTTCTTT; CDR3 protein: CASNLPGKNTEAFF
J gene: TRBJ1-6; D gene: NA; clone size: NA; V gene: TRBV20-1; CDR3 length: 15; CDR3 DNA: TGCAGTGCTAGAGATCGGCTGAGGGGAAGTTCACCCCTCCACTTT; CDR3 protein: CSARDRLRGSSPLHF
J gene: TRBJ2-1; D gene: NA; clone size: NA; V gene: TRBV4-1; CDR3 length: 13; CDR3 DNA: TGCGCCAGCAGCCAAGCACACTACAATGAGCAGTTCTTC; CDR3 protein: CASSQAHYNEQFF